This record looks at one T cell receptor beta chain sequence and its context. These data originate in a study of cytomegalovirus exposure and HLA in healthy donors. Turning to the study itself: Drawn from HLA-typed donors, 80 million to 100 million unique TCRs were held in an early data release.

PCR amplification relied on 60 Vbeta primers (plus 13 Jbeta primers). Data came from immunoSEQ multiplex PCR; TCRdb stores just in-frame clones and leaves some out. Among 130,000 or so clones listed, roughly 79% were seen once. Germline values: CDR1 SGHVS, CDR2 FQNEAQ. With V trimmed by 4 bases and J by 5 bases, 12 bases remained unmatched. This CDR3 spans 17 amino acids. The clonotype was recovered from a middle-aged woman in good health and CMV-seronegative. The V gene is TRBV7-8, the J gene TRBJ1-5; 9 bases match TRBD1. Sequencing was performed on PBMCs. DNA of the CDR3: TGTGCCAGCAGCTCCCCTCCTTCTACAGGGGGCGATCAGCCCCAGCATTTT. Amino acid sequence: CASSSPPSTGGDQPQHF.